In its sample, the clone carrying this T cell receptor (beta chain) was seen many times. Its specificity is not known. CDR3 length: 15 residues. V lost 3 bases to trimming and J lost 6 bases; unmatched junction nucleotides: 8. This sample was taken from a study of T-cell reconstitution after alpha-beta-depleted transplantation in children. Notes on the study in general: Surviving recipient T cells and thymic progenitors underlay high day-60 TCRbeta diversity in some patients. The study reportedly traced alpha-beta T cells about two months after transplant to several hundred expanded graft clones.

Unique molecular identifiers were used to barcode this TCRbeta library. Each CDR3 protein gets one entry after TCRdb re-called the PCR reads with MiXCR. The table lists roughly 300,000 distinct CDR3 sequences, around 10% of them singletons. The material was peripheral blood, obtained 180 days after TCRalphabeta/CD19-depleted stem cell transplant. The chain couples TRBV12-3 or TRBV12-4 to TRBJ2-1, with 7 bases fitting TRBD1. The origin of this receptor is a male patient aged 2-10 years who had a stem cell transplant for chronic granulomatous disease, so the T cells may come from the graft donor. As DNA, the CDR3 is TGTGCCAGCAGTTTGAGGGCCCCAGGGGGCAATGAGCAGTTCTTC. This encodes CASSLRAPGGNEQFF.